This T cell receptor (beta chain) was profiled in a study of cytomegalovirus exposure and HLA in healthy donors. Whole-study results and caveats: Within an earlier analysis, most TCR beta V segments proved productive either about 87% or about 30% of the time. The classifier reportedly diagnosed cytomegalovirus status with high specificity and sensitivity.

In regard to this clone: Its antigen is not identified. At one end the junction does not follow the germline gene, possibly because of a read error.

The CDR3 sequence is 16 residues long. CDR1 and CDR2 (germline): SEHNR, FQNEAQ (reference sequence). PCR primers comprised 60 Vbeta and 13 Jbeta primers. Sequencing was performed with immunoSEQ multiplex PCR; in TCRdb, only in-frame clones are kept and a portion is missing. In the table there are about 150,000 clones, nearly 70% of which are singletons. The chain links TRBV7-9 to TRBJ1-2; maybe TRBD1 (6 bases). The clonotype was recovered from a young man in good health and CMV-seropositive. Specimen: PBMCs. DNA for the CDR3: TGTTCCAGCAGCCCTCCTTGGGGGGGCGTGAGCTATGGCTACACCTTC. Translating it yields CSSSPPWGGVSYGYTF.